Below, one TCR beta chain is given with its context. The CDR3 is 19 amino acids. CDR1 is SGHAT, CDR2 FQNNGV, per germline. Trimming took off 1 base at V and 2 bases at J, with 24 bases between the two ends. Each CDR3 protein is one row after TCRdb ran MiXCR on the RT-PCR reads. The table has about 960,000 distinct CDR3 sequences, roughly 17% seen once. These data are taken from a study of patients and donors after allogeneic stem cell transplantation. The V gene is TRBV11-2, the J gene TRBJ2-7; D might be TRBD2 (7 bases). This receptor was obtained from a human donor who was either an allogeneic HSCT recipient or a stem cell or donor lymphocyte infusion donor (not recorded which). It is not recorded whose cells these are; they may come from a transplant donor. The sequenced material came from blood, either unsorted or a sorted T cell fraction (not recorded which). DNA of the CDR3: TGTGCCAGCAGCTTAGTATGGGGGGGGCCAGGAGTAATCCCCTACGAGCAGTACTTC. It specifies CASSLVWGGPGVIPYEQYF.